These T cell receptor beta chains were read from a single sample in a study of blood T cell repertoires in COVID-19. Repertoires were generated with immunoSEQ multiplex PCR, while TCRdb's copy carries only in-frame clones and drops some. Seen here are around 180,000 clones, 79% observed once, and the top ten hold around a sixth. Sequencing was carried out using peripheral blood. The receptors shown here come from a man in his 60s with active or convalescent COVID-19. The CDR3 runs from the conserved cysteine through the conserved F or W. A D gene is named only where the DNA matches it firmly. Not every row has a clone size; where given, it reads once, few, many or a size class.

. | TRBJ2-2 | TRBV5-5 | TRBD1 | TGTGCCAGCAGCCCGGATGCAGGGGGCTTAGTGGGGCTGTTTTTT | CASSPDAGGLVGLFF
few | TRBJ1-1 | TRBV3-1/TRBV3-2 | TRBD1 | TGTGCCAGCAGCCAAGAACGAGCAGGGGGCACTGAAGCTTTCTTT | CASSQERAGGTEAFF
. | TRBJ2-3 | TRBV4-3 | . | TGCGCCAGCAGCCAATCCCTGACAGCCACAGATACGCAGTATTTT | CASSQSLTATDTQYF
. | TRBJ2-7 | TRBV21-1 | . | TGTGCCAGCAGCAAGTGGCAGGGGGCGTCCTACGAGCAGTACTTC | CASSKWQGASYEQYF
. | TRBJ2-7 | TRBV10-2 | . | TGCGCCAGGGAGGAGCAGTACTTC | CAREEQYF
many | TRBJ2-2 | TRBV19 | TRBD1 | TGTGCCAGTAGTAAGGGGGCGGACACCGGGGAGCTGTTTTTT | CASSKGADTGELFF
. | TRBJ2-3 | TRBV15 | TRBD1 | TGTGCCACCAGCCGACCGGACAGGGGGCAAGGAGATACGCAGTATTTT | CATSRPDRGQGDTQYF
. | TRBJ1-3 | TRBV18 | . | TGTGCCAGCTCACCAACAAGTTACTCTGGAAACACCATATATTTT | CASSPTSYSGNTIYF
. | TRBJ1-3 | TRBV11-3 | TRBD1 | TGTGCCAGCAGCTTCTGGGACAGGGGGTTCTCTGGAAACACCATATATTTT | CASSFWDRGFSGNTIYF
. | TRBJ2-1 | TRBV10-3 | TRBD1 | TGTGCCATCAGTGACTGGGTGCAGGACAGGGGGAATGAGCAGTTCTTC | CAISDWVQDRGNEQFF
. | TRBJ2-5 | TRBV25-1 | TRBD1 | TGTGCCAGCAGTGCTGGACAGGGCCAAGAGACCCAGTACTTC | CASSAGQGQETQYF
few | TRBJ2-3 | TRBV15 | . | TGTGCCACCAGCAGTGGCTTTTACAGCACAGATACGCAGTATTTT | CATSSGFYSTDTQYF
few | TRBJ1-5 | TRBV28 | . | TGTGCCAGCAAACCAGGGGTCGGTCAGCCCCAGCATTTT | CASKPGVGQPQHF
. | TRBJ2-3 | TRBV5-5 | . | TGTGCCAGCAGCTTATCAGGGGTTGATACGCAGTATTTT | CASSLSGVDTQYF
. | TRBJ2-1 | TRBV27 | TRBD2 | TGTGCCAGCAGGGGAGCGGGAGCTCCCTACAATGAGCAGTTCTTC | CASRGAGAPYNEQFF
many | TRBJ1-6 | TRBV18 | TRBD1 | TGTGCCAGCTCACCATCAGGACAGGGCTCCAATTCACCCCTCCACTTT | CASSPSGQGSNSPLHF
. | TRBJ2-4 | TRBV9 | TRBD1 | TGTGCCAGCAGCACCACAGGGGCCGTAAAAAACATTCAGTACTTC | CASSTTGAVKNIQYF
. | TRBJ2-5 | TRBV12-3/TRBV12-4 | . | TGTGCCTCCAGGGACATAGAAGAGACCCAGTACTTC | CASRDIEETQYF
few | TRBJ1-1 | TRBV7-9 | TRBD1 | TGTGCCAGCAGCTTATGGGACAGGCTCGTCACTGAAGCTTTCTTT | CASSLWDRLVTEAFF
. | TRBJ2-3 | TRBV2 | TRBD2 | TGTGCCAGCAGGGGGGTCACTAGCGGGGCCACAGATACGCAGTATTTT | CASRGVTSGATDTQYF
. | TRBJ2-5 | TRBV9 | TRBD2 | TGTGCCAGCAGCGTAGGAAATAGCGGGATCGGAGAGACCCAGTACTTC | CASSVGNSGIGETQYF
. | TRBJ2-7 | TRBV4-1 | . | TGCGCCAGCAGCCAAGGAACAGGGATGAACTACGAGCAGTACTTC | CASSQGTGMNYEQYF
. | TRBJ2-1 | TRBV5-1 | . | TGCGCCAGCAGCTTGGTGGTGGCAGGGGCCGCAATGGGTTTGAACAATGAGCAGTTCTTC | CASSLVVAGAAMGLNNEQFF
. | TRBJ2-2 | TRBV6-5 | . | TGTGCCAGCAGTTACTCGCCGGGAGTGGAAACCGGGGAGCTGTTTTTT | CASSYSPGVETGELFF
. | TRBJ1-6 | TRBV5-1 | . | TGCGCCAGCAGCTTGGTCGGGACAACGAGCTCCTATAATTCACCCCTCCACTTT | CASSLVGTTSSYNSPLHF
. | TRBJ2-7 | TRBV27 | . | TGTGCCAGCAGATTAACAGGGATGGGGGAGCAGTACTTC | CASRLTGMGEQYF
once | TRBJ1-1 | TRBV6-5 | . | TGTGCCGCCAAGCGAGCATCCAGGGCGAACACTGAAGCTTTCTTT | CAAKRASRANTEAFF
. | TRBJ1-5 | TRBV18 | TRBD1 | TGTGCCAGCTCACCGGGACAGCCTAATCAGCCCCAGCATTTT | CASSPGQPNQPQHF
few | TRBJ2-7 | TRBV15 | TRBD2 | TGTGCCACCAGCAGAGATGTGGGACTAGACTACGAGCAGTACTTC | CATSRDVGLDYEQYF
. | TRBJ2-7 | TRBV4-1 | TRBD1 | TGCGCCAGCAGCCAGGACAGGGGTTTCTTTTATGAGCAGTACTTC | CASSQDRGFFYEQYF
few | TRBJ1-2 | TRBV27 | TRBD1 | TGTGCCAGCAGTCCTGCAGGGGGCGCGTATGGCTACACCTTC | CASSPAGGAYGYTF
. | TRBJ2-3 | TRBV9 | . | TGTGCCAGCAGCGCTCTAGCCACAACCGAGGGCACGCAGTATTTT | CASSALATTEGTQYF
. | TRBJ2-2 | TRBV6-5 | . | TGTGCCAGCAGCAGGGGAAACACCGGGGAGCTGTTTTTT | CASSRGNTGELFF
. | TRBJ2-1 | TRBV11-3 | TRBD1 | TGTGCCAGCAGCCCAAGACAGGGGTTCGGCTACAATGAGCAGTTCTTC | CASSPRQGFGYNEQFF
. | TRBJ2-7 | TRBV7-8 | TRBD2 | TGTGCCAGCAGCCCGGGGGGGACCGGCGAGCAGTACTTC | CASSPGGTGEQYF
. | TRBJ1-5 | TRBV16 | . | TGTGCCAGCAGCCAAAGTGGGGGCCCTAATCAGCCCCAGCATTTT | CASSQSGGPNQPQHF
. | TRBJ2-1 | TRBV11-2 | . | TGTGCCAGCAGCCCCCGGCAGGGATTCTACAATGAGCAGTTCTTC | CASSPRQGFYNEQFF
. | TRBJ2-7 | TRBV2 | . | TGTGCCAGCAGTGCGAGTTACGAGCAGTACTTC | CASSASYEQYF
. | TRBJ1-1 | TRBV6-6 | . | TGTGCCAGCAGTCACCTATTCGACAGTTACATGAACACTGAAGCTTTCTTT | CASSHLFDSYMNTEAFF
. | TRBJ2-1 | TRBV11-3 | TRBD2 | TGTGCCAGCAGTCATTCCCTACGGGAGGGCCAGCAGTTCTTC | CASSHSLREGQQFF
few | TRBJ1-5 | TRBV9 | TRBD1 | TGTGCCAGCAGCGTAGTGGGGACAGTCGGTCAGCCCCAGCATTTT | CASSVVGTVGQPQHF
. | TRBJ2-7 | TRBV27 | . | TGTGCCAGCGCAACCGGGGGTTTGGGTGAGCAGTACTTC | CASATGGLGEQYF
. | TRBJ1-4 | TRBV4-2 | . | TGTGCCAGCAGCCAAGATTCCGGGAACGAAAAACTGTTTTTT | CASSQDSGNEKLFF
few | TRBJ1-2 | TRBV12-3/TRBV12-4 | TRBD1 | TGTGCCAGCAGTCCAGGGACAGACTATGGCTACACCTTC | CASSPGTDYGYTF
. | TRBJ2-1 | TRBV4-2 | TRBD2 | TGTGCCAGCAGCCAAGAAGTACTAGCGGCTGACAATGAGCAGTTCTTC | CASSQEVLAADNEQFF
. | TRBJ2-1 | TRBV27 | . | TGTGCCAGCAGCCCCGGACTACCCTACAATGAGCAGTTCTTC | CASSPGLPYNEQFF
. | TRBJ2-7 | TRBV5-6 | TRBD2 | TGTGCCAGCAGCTTGAGAATGGGGTTAGCGGGAGATTCCTCCGAGCAGTACTTC | CASSLRMGLAGDSSEQYF
. | TRBJ1-2 | TRBV28 | . | TGTGCCAGCAGTCTACCACCCGGGGGGCGTGGCTACACCTTC | CASSLPPGGRGYTF
. | TRBJ1-2 | TRBV6-5 | . | TGTGCCAGCAGTTACTCGTCGGGGGGGGGCTACACCTTC | CASSYSSGGGYTF
. | TRBJ1-2 | TRBV19 | TRBD1 | TGTGCCAGTATTCATCCGGGACAGGGAGGTCATGGCTACACCTTC | CASIHPGQGGHGYTF
. | TRBJ2-2 | TRBV29-1 | TRBD1 | TGCAGCGTCCCGGGACAGGGGTACACCGGGGAGCTGTTTTTT | CSVPGQGYTGELFF
. | TRBJ1-1 | TRBV28 | TRBD1 | TGTGCCAGCAGATTACCCCTCGCGGGACAGGGCCCTTTCTTT | CASRLPLAGQGPFF
. | TRBJ2-2 | TRBV6-1 | TRBD2 | TGTGCCAGCAGTGACCCCGGGACTAGAGGTGGGGAGCTGTTTTTT | CASSDPGTRGGELFF
. | TRBJ2-7 | TRBV3-1/TRBV3-2 | . | TGTGCCAGCAGCCAAGGTTACGGGCAGGGGGAGCAGTACTTC | CASSQGYGQGEQYF
once | TRBJ1-1 | TRBV19 | . | TGTGCCAGTAGTATTCGGGGGAACACTGAAGCTTTCTTT | CASSIRGNTEAFF
. | TRBJ2-7 | TRBV24-1 | . | TGTGCCACCAGTGCCTCGGCCGACCCTACCTCGGGATACGAGCAGTACTTC | CATSASADPTSGYEQYF
. | TRBJ2-5 | TRBV24-1 | TRBD1 | TGTGCCACCAGTGACTGGACAGGGGGGACCCAGTACTTC | CATSDWTGGTQYF
. | TRBJ1-1 | TRBV16 | . | TGTGCCAGCAGCTTTCAGGCGGACATGAACACTGAAGCTTTCTTT | CASSFQADMNTEAFF